The 18 T cell receptor beta chains below were found in one sample sequenced in a study of T cell repertoires in cytomegalovirus infection. TCRdb called the reads again in MiXCR, with one record for every CDR3 protein. The data hold some 920,000 distinct CDR3 sequences, with around 30% observed a single time. What these receptors recognize is not known. The sequences come from cultured CD8+ T cells from PBMCs, collected from culture after CMV antigen stimulation. The receptors here all came from a human donor in good health (CMV status not recorded). Some clones in this sample may be carry-over from other donors' samples.

This clonotype was counted between two and nine times. The chain joins TRBV10-3 to TRBJ1-6, with 7 bases fitting TRBD1. Germline V CDR1 and CDR2: ENHRY, SYGVKD. The V gene end was trimmed by 6 bases and the J gene end by 0 bases; junction bases not matched to a gene: 8. CDR3 length equals 17 residues. This CDR3 is CAISPTGASSYNSPLHF. The DNA for the CDR3 is TGTGCCATCAGCCCAACAGGGGCGAGCTCCTATAATTCACCCCTCCACTTT.

This clonotype was seen repeatedly, ten times or more. The chain links TRBV12-3 or TRBV12-4 to TRBJ1-6, with D hard to call. With 2 bases removed from V and 8 bases from J, the gap between germline ends came to 13 bases. The CDR3 sequence is 15 residues long. The CDR3 sequence: CASSLIEDRDSPLHF. DNA of the CDR3: TGTGCCAGCAGTTTAATAGAGGATCGGGATTCACCCCTCCACTTT.

This clonotype occurred a few times. The J gene is TRBJ2-2, the V gene TRBV12-3 or TRBV12-4, with D uncertain. V lost 5 bases, J lost 0 bases, and 10 bases lay in between. The CDR3 spans 15 residues. The CDR3 loop reads CASSVTAPNTGELFF. DNA for the CDR3: TGTGCCAGCAGTGTCACTGCCCCGAACACCGGGGAGCTGTTTTTT.

J is TRBJ2-3 and V is TRBV15, with 7 positions matching TRBD1. From germline, CDR1 is LNHNV and CDR2 YYDKDF (reference sequence). V shed 2 bases and J 2 bases; nucleotides not matched to a gene: 7. This CDR3 has 16 amino acids. The CDR3 is CATSRWDSGYTDTQYF. In DNA form, the CDR3 reads TGTGCCACCAGCAGATGGGACAGCGGATACACAGATACGCAGTATTTT.

The J gene is TRBJ2-3, the V gene TRBV20-1; no clear D gene. Per germline, CDR1 DFQATT and CDR2 SNEGSKA (reference sequence). The CDR3 length is 15 residues. V dropped 3 bases and J dropped 6 bases, with 19 bases sitting between them. The DNA for the CDR3 is TGCAGTGCTAGCTTCAACCTAGGCCGGATCGATACGCAGTATTTT. As protein: CSASFNLGRIDTQYF.

In the case of this clonotype: A much bigger clone sits one base away, suggesting this may be a read error. This chain joins TRBV4-2 and TRBJ1-6; the D gene is possibly TRBD1 (6 bases). The CDR3 is 16 amino acids. Germline CDR1 and CDR2: LGHNA and YNFKEQ. Trimming took 8 bases from V and 8 from J, leaving 22 bases between them. The chain's CDR3 is CASGRIATGKHSPLHF. The CDR3 DNA reads as TGTGCCAGCGGCCGAATAGCGACAGGAAAACATTCACCCCTCCACTTT.

This chain connects TRBV6-1 to TRBJ2-1; D is undetermined. Trimming pared 4 bases from V and 4 bases from J, leaving 8 bases between. The V gene's germline CDR1 is MNHNS and CDR2 SASEGT. The CDR3 totals 13 residues. The CDR3 protein is CASSGNQYNEQFF. The DNA of the CDR3 is TGTGCCAGCAGTGGCAACCAGTACAATGAGCAGTTCTTC.

This clonotype was seen only a few times. The chain combines TRBV7-2 with TRBJ2-7; 8 bases match TRBD2. Germline V gene data show CDR1 as SGHTA and CDR2 as FQGNSA. V was clipped by 0 bases and J by 2 bases; unmatched bases: 9. This CDR3 has 17 amino acids. DNA for the CDR3: TGTGCCAGCAGCTTAGCGTGGGCGGGGGGATTTGCCTACGAGCAGTACTTC. This gives the protein CASSLAWAGGFAYEQYF.

Details on this clonotype: This may be a read error: a much more frequent sequence differs by one nucleotide. This chain connects TRBV7-2 to TRBJ2-1; the D is unclear. CDR1 and CDR2 from the germline V gene are SGHTA and FQGNSA. V lost 1 base to trimming and J lost 11 bases, with 9 bases between them. The CDR3 loop spans 12 amino acids. Written as DNA, the CDR3 is TGTGCCAGCAGCTTAGGGACCCCTAAGCAGTTCTTC. Encoded protein: CASSLGTPKQFF.

This clonotype has a count of ten or more. The V gene is TRBV12-3 or TRBV12-4, the J gene TRBJ2-2, with D uncertain. The CDR3 sequence is 16 residues long. V was clipped by 1 base and J by 3 bases, with 12 bases between them. CDR3 DNA sequence: TGTGCCAGCAGTTTAGAGGCCCAGGTGCACACCGGGGAGCTGTTTTTT. Translation gives CASSLEAQVHTGELFF.

The chain employs TRBV5-1 and TRBJ2-2, with D unresolved. The CDR3 is 17 amino acids. V was shortened by 0 bases and J by 1 base, with 13 bases between the two germline ends. Germline CDR1 SGHRS, CDR2 YFSETQ. In DNA form, the CDR3 reads TGCGCCAGCAGCTTGGCTTGGGAAACGGTGAACACCGGGGAGCTGTTTTTT. Translating gives CASSLAWETVNTGELFF.

The genes are TRBV6-2 or TRBV6-3 and TRBJ2-7; 9 bases fit TRBD1. The germline CDR1 and CDR2 sequences are MNHEY and SVGEGT. The CDR3 is 18 amino acids. Trimming removed 0 bases from V and 3 bases from J; junction bases left unmatched: 12. The CDR3 sequence is CASSYSGTGWIQGYEQYV. CDR3 nucleotide sequence: TGTGCCAGCAGTTACTCGGGGACAGGGTGGATTCAGGGCTACGAGCAGTACGTC.

This clonotype was seen a handful of times. V usage is TRBV7-9 and J usage is TRBJ1-4; unclear D gene. The V gene's germline CDR1 is SEHNR and CDR2 FQNEAQ (reference sequence). The CDR3 length is 12 residues. Deletions cut 4 bases from V and 8 bases from J, with 8 bases between. The CDR3 sequence is CASSSQVEKLFF. The CDR3 DNA follows: TGTGCCAGCAGCTCCCAGGTGGAAAAACTGTTTTTT.

The CDR3 DNA reads TGTGCCAGCATCCAGACAGGGATGAACACTGAAGCTTTCTTT. It yields the protein CASIQTGMNTEAFF. The chain combines TRBV12-3 or TRBV12-4 with TRBJ1-1; 7 nucleotides align to TRBD1. The trim removed 7 bases at V and 0 bases at J, leaving 5 bases unmatched. This CDR3 contains 14 residues.

In this sample, this clonotype turned up many times. The chain links TRBV19 to TRBJ1-4; D unclear. The V gene's germline CDR1 is LNHDA and CDR2 SQIVND (reference sequence). The CDR3 is 10 amino acids. Trimming left V 6 bases short and J 12 bases short, with 8 bases between. The CDR3 loop reads CASRPDQLFF. The CDR3 DNA sequence: TGTGCCAGTAGACCGGACCAACTGTTTTTT.

The chain couples TRBV29-1 to TRBJ2-1, with 9 bases identical to TRBD1. CDR3 length: 14 residues. Germline V gene lookup returns CDR1 SQVTM and CDR2 ANQGSEA. Trimming at V came to 6 bases and at J to 1 base, leaving 4 bases not matched to a gene. The CDR3 is CSVGGTGSYNEQFF. The DNA of the CDR3 is TGCAGCGTGGGCGGGACAGGGTCCTACAATGAGCAGTTCTTC.

This sequence joins TRBV7-6 and TRBJ1-1; D call uncertain. V was cut by 5 bases and J by 6 bases, with 19 bases left in between. The CDR3 is 15 amino acids. From germline, CDR1 is SGHVS and CDR2 FNYEAQ. The CDR3 sequence: CASSPPAGVSAEAFF. DNA of the CDR3: TGTGCCAGCAGCCCTCCGGCGGGAGTGTCTGCTGAAGCTTTCTTT. The entire variable domain, with the rest obtained from reference TRBV7-6 and TRBJ1-1, is as follows: GAGVSQSPRYKVTKRGQDVALRCDPISGHVSLYWYRQALGQGPEFLTYFNYEAQQDKSGLPNDRFSAERPEGSISTLTIQRTEQRDSAMYRCASSPPAGVSAEAFFGQGTRLTVV.

The table lists this clonotype with many counts. CDR3 residues: CASSLASVPRGTDTQYF. For the CDR3, the DNA is TGTGCCAGCAGCTTAGCGTCCGTTCCGAGGGGGACAGATACGCAGTATTTT. V and J are TRBV7-2 and TRBJ2-3; D possibly corresponds to TRBD1 (6 bases). Germline CDR1 reads SGHTA; CDR2 reads FQGNSA. The CDR3 covers 17 residues. The ends were cut back, 0 bases at V and 3 bases at J, with 16 bases in the middle.